A single TCR beta chain is shown here with its context. Only in-frame clones appear in the TCRdb table, and some are missing; sequencing was by immunoSEQ multiplex PCR. The sample contains roughly 45,000 clones, roughly 92% of which appear only once. This sample is drawn from a study of technical replicates of blood from a few donors. The CDR3 totals 18 residues. Germline-derived CDR1 and CDR2 are MNHEY and SMNVEV (reference sequence). After removal of 0 bases from V and 6 bases from J, the junction contained 11 bases not matched to a gene. Sequencing was carried out using PBMCs. This clonotype originated in a human donor in good health. Some clones in this sample may be carry-over from other donors' samples. The chain uses TRBV27 and TRBJ1-6, with 7 bases matching TRBD1. CDR3 loop: CASSLSAVGTAGNSPLHF. For the CDR3, the DNA is TGTGCCAGCAGTTTATCTGCGGTGGGGACAGCCGGTAATTCACCCCTCCACTTT.